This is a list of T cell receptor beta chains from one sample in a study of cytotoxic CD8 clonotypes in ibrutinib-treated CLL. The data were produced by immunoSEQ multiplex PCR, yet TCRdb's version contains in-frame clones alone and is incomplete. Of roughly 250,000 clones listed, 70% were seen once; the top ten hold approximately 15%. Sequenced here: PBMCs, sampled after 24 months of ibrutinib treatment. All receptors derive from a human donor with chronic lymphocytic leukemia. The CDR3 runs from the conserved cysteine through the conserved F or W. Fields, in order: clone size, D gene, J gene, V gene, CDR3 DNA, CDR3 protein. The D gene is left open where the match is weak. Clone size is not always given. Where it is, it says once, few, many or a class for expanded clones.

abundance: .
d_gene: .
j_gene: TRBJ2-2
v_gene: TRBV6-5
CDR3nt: TGTGCCAGCAGTTACTCGACCACCGGCACCGGGGAGCTGTTTTTT
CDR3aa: CASSYSTTGTGELFF

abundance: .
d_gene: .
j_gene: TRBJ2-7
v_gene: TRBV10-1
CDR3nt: TGCGCCAGCAGTGATCTTGACGAGCAGTACTTC
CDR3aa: CASSDLDEQYF

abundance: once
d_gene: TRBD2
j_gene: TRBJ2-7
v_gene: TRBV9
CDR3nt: TGTGCCAGCAGCGTAGGGCGGGGGAATTCCTACGAGCAGTACTTC
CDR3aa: CASSVGRGNSYEQYF

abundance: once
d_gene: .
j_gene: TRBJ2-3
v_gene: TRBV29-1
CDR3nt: TGCAGCGTTGCAAAGGGAAGGGCCTCAGATACGCAGTATTTT
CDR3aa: CSVAKGRASDTQYF

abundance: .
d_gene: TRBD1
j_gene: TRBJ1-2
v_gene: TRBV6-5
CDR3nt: TGTGCCAGCAGGACCGGGACAGGGACCTATGGCTACACCTTC
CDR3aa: CASRTGTGTYGYTF

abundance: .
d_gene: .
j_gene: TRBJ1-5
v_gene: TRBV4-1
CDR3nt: TGCGCCAGCAGCCAAGAACAGTATAGCAATCAGCCCCAGCATTTT
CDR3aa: CASSQEQYSNQPQHF

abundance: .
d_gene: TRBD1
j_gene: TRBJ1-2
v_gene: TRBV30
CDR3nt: TGTGCCTGGAACAAAGCTGGGGACAGGGCTTTTTATGGCTACACCTTC
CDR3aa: CAWNKAGDRAFYGYTF

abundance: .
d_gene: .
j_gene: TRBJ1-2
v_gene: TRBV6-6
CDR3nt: TGTGCCAGCAGTTACGACAGTAACTATGGCTACACCTTC
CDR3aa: CASSYDSNYGYTF

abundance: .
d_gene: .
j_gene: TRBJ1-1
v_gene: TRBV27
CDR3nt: TGTGCCAGGGCTTCCCAAACGATGAACACTGAAGCTTTCTTT
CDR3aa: CARASQTMNTEAFF

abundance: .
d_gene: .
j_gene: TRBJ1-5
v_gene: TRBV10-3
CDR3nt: TGTGCCATCAGTGATACAGCTTATAGCAATCAGCCCCAGCATTTT
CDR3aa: CAISDTAYSNQPQHF

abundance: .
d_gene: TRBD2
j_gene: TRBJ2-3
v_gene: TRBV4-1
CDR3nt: TGCGCCAGCAGCCACCCTTTTGGGACTAGCGGGAGGAGCACAGATACGCAGTATTTT
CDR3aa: CASSHPFGTSGRSTDTQYF